These T cell receptor beta chains were read from a single sample in a study of blood T cell repertoires in COVID-19. Profiled with immunoSEQ multiplex PCR; TCRdb holds only in-frame clones, not every one. The table lists about 220,000 clones, 80% to 85% of them singletons. The specimen was peripheral blood. Every receptor here comes from a woman aged 55 to 70 who had recovered from COVID-19. The CDR3 runs from the conserved cysteine through the conserved F or W. The order of the fields is J gene, CDR3 length, clone size, D gene, V gene, CDR3 DNA, CDR3 protein. D genes are given only for firm matches. The size field is filled for only some rows; it gives once, few, many or a size class.

TRBJ1-1,14,once,NA,TRBV30,TGTGCCTGGAGTGTTTCCTTGGGGCAACCTGAAGCTTTCTTT,CAWSVSLGQPEAFF
TRBJ1-5,14,NA,NA,TRBV11-2,TGTGCCAGCAGCCCTGGACATATCTCGCAGCCCCAGCATTTT,CASSPGHISQPQHF
TRBJ1-1,15,NA,NA,TRBV4-3,TGCGCCAGCAGCCAATTTGCGGGGAGGGACACTGAAGCTTTCTTT,CASSQFAGRDTEAFF
TRBJ2-7,15,NA,NA,TRBV27,TGTGCCAGCAGGCAAGTGACAGGTAACTCCTACGAGCAGTACTTC,CASRQVTGNSYEQYF
TRBJ2-7,15,NA,TRBD2,TRBV6-2/TRBV6-3,TGTGCCAGCAGCCCACTAGCGGGGGGCAACTACGAGCAGTACTTC,CASSPLAGGNYEQYF
TRBJ1-1,11,NA,NA,TRBV3-1/TRBV3-2,TGTGCCAGCAGCCAAGTCAATGAAGCTTTCTTT,CASSQVNEAFF
TRBJ1-2,14,NA,NA,TRBV9,TGTGCCAGCAGCGGAACAGGAGCTAACTATGGCTACACCTTC,CASSGTGANYGYTF
TRBJ1-1,15,NA,TRBD1,TRBV18,TGTGCCAGCTCACCAAGGGGACAGCAAAACACTGAAGCTTTCTTT,CASSPRGQQNTEAFF
TRBJ1-4,14,NA,TRBD1,TRBV7-9,TGTGCCAGCAGCACGGGGACAGGGGCTGAAAAACTGTTTTTT,CASSTGTGAEKLFF
TRBJ2-1,14,NA,NA,TRBV18,TGTGCCAGCTCACCAACGGCAGGGCGGAATGAGCAGTTCTTC,CASSPTAGRNEQFF
TRBJ2-7,14,NA,NA,TRBV11-2,TGTGCCAGCAGCGGAACGTGGGGGCCCTACGAGCAGTACTTC,CASSGTWGPYEQYF
TRBJ2-3,14,NA,TRBD1,TRBV2,TGTGCCAGCAGTGCTGACAGGGGGACAGATACGCAGTATTTT,CASSADRGTDTQYF
TRBJ2-7,14,NA,TRBD2,TRBV29-1,TGCAGCGTCGGGAGGGGGGCTAGATCCTACGAGCAGTACTTC,CSVGRGARSYEQYF
TRBJ2-5,13,once,TRBD2,TRBV9,TGTGCCACCCGGAGCGGGGGGGCGGAGACCCAGTACTTC,CATRSGGAETQYF
TRBJ2-2,14,NA,TRBD1,TRBV3-1/TRBV3-2,TGTGCCAGCAGCTTTGGACAGGGCACCGGGGAGCTGTTTTTT,CASSFGQGTGELFF
TRBJ1-1,15,NA,TRBD1,TRBV5-1,TGCGCCAGCAGCACCGGGACAGGGGCCAGAACTGAAGCTTTCTTT,CASSTGTGARTEAFF
TRBJ2-7,12,NA,NA,TRBV11-1,TGTGCCAGCAGTCATTCCGCCCGGGAGCAGTACTTC,CASSHSAREQYF
TRBJ1-3,16,NA,TRBD1,TRBV10-3,TGTGCCATCAGTGAGTCGACAGGGGACTCTGGAAACACCATATATTTT,CAISESTGDSGNTIYF
TRBJ2-3,13,NA,NA,TRBV19,TGTGCCAGTAGTATCACGGGCACAGATACGCAGTATTTT,CASSITGTDTQYF
TRBJ2-5,13,NA,TRBD1,TRBV3-1/TRBV3-2,TGTGCCAGCAGCCTTACAGGGGGAGAGACCCAGTACTTC,CASSLTGGETQYF
TRBJ2-1,14,NA,TRBD1,TRBV28,TGTGCCAGCAGTACCCGGACAGGGGGTAATGAGCAGTTCTTC,CASSTRTGGNEQFF
TRBJ1-2,14,NA,NA,TRBV30,TGTGCCTGCATCTCAAGACAGGCGATCTATGGCTACACCTTC,CACISRQAIYGYTF
TRBJ1-3,14,few,NA,TRBV14,TGTGCCAGCAGCCAATCGGGCTCTGGAAACACCATATATTTT,CASSQSGSGNTIYF
TRBJ2-7,15,NA,TRBD1,TRBV27,TGTGCCAGCAGTACGAGACAGGGGGGCCTTTACGAGCAGTACTTC,CASSTRQGGLYEQYF
TRBJ2-2,18,NA,NA,TRBV6-1,TGTGCCAGCAGTGACAACTTACTAGGGGGAGATAACACCGGGGAGCTGTTTTTT,CASSDNLLGGDNTGELFF
TRBJ2-3,20,NA,TRBD2,TRBV3-1/TRBV3-2,TGTGCCAGCAGCCCGCGGCGAGGCCAGCGGGGGGGCAGAGGCACAGATACGCAGTATTTT,CASSPRRGQRGGRGTDTQYF
TRBJ1-4,14,few,TRBD1,TRBV18,TGTGCCAGCTCGCGCGACAGGGGTAATGAAAAACTGTTTTTT,CASSRDRGNEKLFF
TRBJ1-3,15,NA,TRBD1,TRBV6-5,TGTGCCAGCAGGGATACAGGGGGCAGGCGAAACACCATATATTTT,CASRDTGGRRNTIYF
TRBJ1-5,15,NA,NA,TRBV18,TGTGCCAGCTCACCATTTCCGGGAGACGGTCAGCCCCAGCATTTT,CASSPFPGDGQPQHF
TRBJ2-5,11,NA,TRBD1,TRBV20-1,TGCAGTACCACCAGGGGGAAGACCCAGTACTTC,CSTTRGKTQYF
TRBJ2-2,14,few,TRBD2,TRBV11-2,TGTGCCAGCACGGGAGGAACAAACACCGGGGAGCTGTTTTTT,CASTGGTNTGELFF
TRBJ2-7,13,NA,NA,TRBV5-5,TGTGCCAGCAGCGGAGACCCGCGGGGTAGCGGGTACTTC,CASSGDPRGSGYF
TRBJ1-2,15,NA,NA,TRBV9,TGTGCCAGCAGTACCTCTCAGAGGGGGGGGAATGGCTACACCTTC,CASSTSQRGGNGYTF
TRBJ1-2,15,NA,TRBD1,TRBV19,TGTGCCAGTAGTATAGGGGGACAGAGGAGCTATGGCTACACCTTC,CASSIGGQRSYGYTF